This T cell receptor (beta chain) comes out of a study of control samples from healthy donors and cancer patients. The data were produced by immunoSEQ multiplex PCR, yet TCRdb's version contains in-frame clones alone and is incomplete. The sample records about 410,000 clones, around nine tenths being singletons. The CDR3 spans 15 residues. J lost 5 bases, V lost 3 bases, and 8 bases had no gene match. Germline CDR1 LNHDA, CDR2 SQIVND (reference sequence). The chain is built from TRBV19 and TRBJ2-3; 7 nucleotides line up with TRBD2. This TCR was sampled from a man aged 40-55 years with head and neck cancer. The sample taken for sequencing was PBMCs. CDR3 sequence (DNA): TGTGCCAGTAGTATTGGTGCGGGAGTTTTAGATACGCAGTATTTT. Protein: CASSIGAGVLDTQYF.